Each of the 15 T cell receptor beta chains below was sequenced from the same sample in a study of brain T cells in children with intractable seizures. The data were produced by immunoSEQ multiplex PCR, yet TCRdb's version contains in-frame clones alone and is incomplete. Seen here are about 76,000 clones, roughly 91% observed once, and the top ten hold approximately 1.5%. The sequenced sample was peripheral blood, obtained at surgery. The source of these receptors is a boy in the first two years of life with tuberous sclerosis and intractable seizures.

The rearrangement joins TRBV14 to TRBJ2-7; TRBD2 matches 10 bases. CDR3 size: 15 residues. The ends lost 4 bases at V and 5 bases at J; junction bases unmatched: 8. Germline V gene lookup returns CDR1 SGHDN and CDR2 FVKESK. For the CDR3, the DNA is TGTGCCAGCAGCCCGTTTTGGACTAGCGGAGACGAGCAGTACTTC. Translating gives CASSPFWTSGDEQYF.

The V gene is TRBV30, the J gene TRBJ1-2; no firm D call. Trimming cost V 3 bases and J 8 bases, with 19 bases left between them. Germline CDR1 is GTSNPN and CDR2 is SVGIG (reference sequence). The CDR3 has 14 amino acids. The CDR3 DNA reads TGTGCCTGGAGGCGGATGGTAAATAGCTGGGGCTACACCTTC. It encodes CAWRRMVNSWGYTF.

CDR3 DNA sequence: TGTGCCAGCAGTGAAGCGGAGGTATGGGGAAATCTTGAGGACACAGATACGCAGTATTTT. Translated, it gives CASSEAEVWGNLEDTDTQYF. V gene TRBV2 combines with J gene TRBJ2-3; possible D gene TRBD2, 5 bases. CDR1 and CDR2 from the germline V gene are SNHLY and FYNNEI. The CDR3 has 20 amino acids. The ends were cut back, 0 bases at V and 2 bases at J, with 24 bases in the middle.

The chain joins TRBV19 to TRBJ2-1; 9 bases agree with TRBD2. With 8 bases clipped from V and 3 bases from J, the junction kept 17 bases outside the gene matches. CDR1 and CDR2 from the germline V gene are LNHDA and SQIVND (reference sequence). The CDR3 totals 18 residues. CDR3 sequence (DNA): TGTGCCAGTCAGCAGGGGCCCTTGGCTAGCGGGAACTACAATGAGCAGTTCTTC. The encoded protein is CASQQGPLASGNYNEQFF.

This chain joins TRBV7-3 and TRBJ2-7; D unresolved. CDR3 length: 13 amino acids. Trimming stripped 5 bases from V and 6 bases from J, with 14 bases between. CDR1 and CDR2 (germline): SGHTA, FQGTGA. CDR3 DNA sequence: TGTGCCAGCAGCCCCGAGAACTCCCCCGAGCAGTACTTC. Translating it yields CASSPENSPEQYF.

This clone was seen just once. The V gene is TRBV9, the J gene TRBJ2-1; D perhaps matches TRBD2 (7 bases). The CDR3 sequence is 15 residues long. The ends were cut back, 3 bases at V and 0 bases at J, with 10 bases in the middle. Germline V gene sequence: CDR1 SGDLS, CDR2 YYNGEE. The CDR3 sequence is CASSGGGLSYNEQFF. The CDR3 nucleotides are TGTGCCAGCAGCGGCGGGGGCCTCTCCTACAATGAGCAGTTCTTC.

The chain couples TRBV5-6 to TRBJ2-7, with 7 bases fitting TRBD2. The CDR3 has 15 residues. V lost 0 bases and J lost 1; bases outside the gene matches: 4. The germline V gene encodes CDR1 SGHDT and CDR2 YYEEEE. This chain's CDR3 is CASSLGLADSYEQYF. CDR3 nucleotide sequence: TGTGCCAGCAGCTTGGGTCTAGCGGATTCCTACGAGCAGTACTTC.

J is TRBJ2-7 and V is TRBV10-2; TRBD2 aligns across 11 bases. CDR3 size: 14 residues. J gave up 1 base and V 6 bases, and 2 bases lay outside the gene matches. The V gene's germline CDR1 is WSHSY and CDR2 SAAADI. The CDR3 DNA sequence: TGCGCCAGCAGGCTAGCGGGAGGTTCCTACGAGCAGTACTTC. It translates to CASRLAGGSYEQYF.

The rearrangement links TRBV30 to TRBJ1-1, with unresolved D. Trimming removed 3 bases at V and 0 bases at J, with 11 bases between. Germline V gives CDR1 GTSNPN, CDR2 SVGIG (reference sequence). The CDR3 loop spans 14 amino acids. CDR3 DNA sequence: TGTGCCTGGAGCGCGGGTTCCATGAACACTGAAGCTTTCTTT. This gives the protein CAWSAGSMNTEAFF.

The chain combines TRBV7-6 with TRBJ2-1, with 7 positions matching TRBD2. V trimming: 8 bases; J trimming: 5 bases; junction bases outside the gene matches: 6. The germline V gene has CDR1 SGHVS and CDR2 FNYEAQ. The CDR3 consists of 13 residues. The CDR3, as DNA: TGTGCCAGCTCCTTAGCGGGTGACAATGAGCAGTTCTTC. This encodes CASSLAGDNEQFF.

This chain uses TRBV4-1 with TRBJ2-5; D gene uncertain. V lost 1 base, J lost 2 bases, and 11 bases lay in between. The length of the CDR3 is 15 residues. The germline V gene encodes CDR1 MGHRA and CDR2 YSYEKL. The CDR3 reads CASSQGFFQQETQYF. The CDR3 DNA is TGCGCCAGCAGCCAAGGCTTCTTTCAGCAAGAGACCCAGTACTTC.

The rearrangement joins TRBV30 to TRBJ1-2; a weak D match, TRBD1 (6 bases). CDR1 is GTSNPN and CDR2 is SVGIG in the germline V gene (reference sequence). Trimming removed 2 bases from V and 0 bases from J, with 19 bases in between. This CDR3 region has 17 residues. For the CDR3, the DNA is TGTGCCTGGAGTCCATGGAGGGGGGGCGACCCTAACTATGGCTACACCTTC. Translating gives CAWSPWRGGDPNYGYTF.

The V gene is TRBV19, the J gene TRBJ2-1; TRBD2 matches at 7 bases. The V gene end was trimmed by 0 bases and the J gene end by 7 bases; junction bases not matched to a gene: 6. This CDR3 region has 15 residues. From germline, CDR1 is LNHDA and CDR2 SQIVND (reference sequence). The CDR3 spells CASSIDAGASNEQFF. CDR3 sequence (DNA): TGTGCCAGTAGTATAGATGCGGGAGCGAGTAATGAGCAGTTCTTC.

The J gene is TRBJ2-7, the V gene TRBV6-5; the match to TRBD1 covers 8 bases. Germline V CDR1 and CDR2: MNHEY, SVGAGI. The CDR3 sequence is 16 residues long. After removal of 1 base from V and 4 bases from J, the junction contained 9 bases not matched to a gene. The CDR3 bases are TGTGCCAGCAGTTACTTTCATCCCACAGGGGGTTACGAGCAGTACTTC. It codes for CASSYFHPTGGYEQYF.

This clone was seen more than once but under ten times. The CDR3 DNA follows: TGTGCCAGCAGCGTATCAGGTAGCAATCAGCCCCAGCATTTT. The encoded protein is CASSVSGSNQPQHF. The chain combines TRBV9 with TRBJ1-5; D is unresolved. The CDR3 totals 14 residues. Germline V gene data show CDR1 as SGDLS and CDR2 as YYNGEE. V dropped 1 base and J dropped 0 bases, with 5 bases sitting between them.